This TCR beta chain was recovered during a study of T-cell memory formation after mild COVID-19. Study results and caveats: Most CD4+ clones that shrank were in CM and EM, while CD8+ ones turned up in EMRA.

TCRdb recomputed calls from the 5' RACE reads with MiXCR, one row per CDR3 protein. This table has over 150,000 distinct CDR3 sequences, about 18% appearing once. In regard to this clonotype: What it recognizes is unknown.

V was clipped by 6 bases and J by 1 base, with 12 bases between them. The V gene's germline CDR1 is DFQATT and CDR2 SNEGSKA (reference sequence). This CDR3 contains 13 residues. This sequence joins TRBV20-1 and TRBJ2-5; weak D call: TRBD1 (5 bases). This sequence was found in a man between 18 and 35 years old who had mild COVID-19 (a few samples of this study predate the infection). Cell type and time point are not known. The sample taken for sequencing was PBMCs or a T cell subset sorted from them (not recorded which). CDR3 sequence (DNA): TGCAGTGCCCGGACACTTAGCCAAGAGACCCAGTACTTC. Amino acids: CSARTLSQETQYF.